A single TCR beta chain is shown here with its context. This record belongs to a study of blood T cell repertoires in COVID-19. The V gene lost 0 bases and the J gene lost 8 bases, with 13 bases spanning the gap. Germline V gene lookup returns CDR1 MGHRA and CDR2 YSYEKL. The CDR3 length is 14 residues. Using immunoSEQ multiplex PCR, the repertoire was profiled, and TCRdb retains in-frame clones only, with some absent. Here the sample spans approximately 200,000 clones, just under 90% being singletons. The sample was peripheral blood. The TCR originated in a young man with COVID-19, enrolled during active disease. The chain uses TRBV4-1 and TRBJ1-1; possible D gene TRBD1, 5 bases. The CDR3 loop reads CASSQDRGRTEAFF. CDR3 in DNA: TGCGCCAGCAGCCAAGATAGGGGCAGGACAGAAGCTTTCTTT.